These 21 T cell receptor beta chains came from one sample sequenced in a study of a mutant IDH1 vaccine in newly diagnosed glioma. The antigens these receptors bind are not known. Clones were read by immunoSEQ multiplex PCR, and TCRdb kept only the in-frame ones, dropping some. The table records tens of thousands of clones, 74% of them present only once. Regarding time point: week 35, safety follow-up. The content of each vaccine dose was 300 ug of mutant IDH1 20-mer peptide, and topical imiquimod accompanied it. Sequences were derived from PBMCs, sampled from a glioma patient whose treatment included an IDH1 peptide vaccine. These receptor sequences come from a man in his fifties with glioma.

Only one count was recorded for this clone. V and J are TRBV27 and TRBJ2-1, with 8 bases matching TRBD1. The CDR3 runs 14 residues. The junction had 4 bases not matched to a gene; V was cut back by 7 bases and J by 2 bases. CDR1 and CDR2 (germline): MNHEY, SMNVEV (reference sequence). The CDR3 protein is CASKTGGTYNEQFF. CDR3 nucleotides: TGTGCCAGCAAAACAGGGGGAACCTACAATGAGCAGTTCTTC.

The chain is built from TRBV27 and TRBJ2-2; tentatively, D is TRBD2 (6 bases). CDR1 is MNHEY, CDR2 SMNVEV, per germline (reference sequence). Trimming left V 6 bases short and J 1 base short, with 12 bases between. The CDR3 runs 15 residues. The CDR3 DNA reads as TGTGCCAGCAGGGGGGGACCCCGGAACACCGGGGAGCTGTTTTTT. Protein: CASRGGPRNTGELFF.

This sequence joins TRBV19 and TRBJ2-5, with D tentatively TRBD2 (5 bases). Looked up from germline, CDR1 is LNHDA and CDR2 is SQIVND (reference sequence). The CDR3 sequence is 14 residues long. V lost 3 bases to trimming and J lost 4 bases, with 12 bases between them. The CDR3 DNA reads TGTGCCAGTAGTATGGAGGACTTCGGAGAGACCCAGTACTTC. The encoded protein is CASSMEDFGETQYF.

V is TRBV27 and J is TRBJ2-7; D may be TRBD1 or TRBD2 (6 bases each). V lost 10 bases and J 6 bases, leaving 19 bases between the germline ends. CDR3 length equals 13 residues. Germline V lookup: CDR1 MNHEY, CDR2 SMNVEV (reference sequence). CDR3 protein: CATRGQTLGEQYF. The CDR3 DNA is TGTGCCACCCGGGGGCAGACCCTGGGCGAGCAGTACTTC.

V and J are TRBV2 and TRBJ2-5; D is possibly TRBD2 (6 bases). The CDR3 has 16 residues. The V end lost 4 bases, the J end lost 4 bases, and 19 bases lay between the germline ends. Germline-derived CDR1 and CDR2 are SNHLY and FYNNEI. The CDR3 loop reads CASSVPVGGTAETQYF. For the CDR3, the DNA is TGTGCCAGCAGTGTGCCGGTCGGGGGTACGGCAGAGACCCAGTACTTC. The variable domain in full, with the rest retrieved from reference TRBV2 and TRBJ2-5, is EPEVTQTPSHQVTQMGQEVILRCVPISNHLYFYWYRQILGQKVEFLVSFYNNEISEKSEIFDDQFSVERPDGSNFTLKIRSTKLEDSAMYFCASSVPVGGTAETQYFGPGTRLLVL.

In nucleotides, the CDR3 is TGTGCCAGCAGTACCCGCGCAGTGAACACCGGGGAGCTGTTTTTT. This codes for CASSTRAVNTGELFF. V and J are TRBV2 and TRBJ2-2; D is ambiguous. The CDR3 has 15 residues. Germline assignment: CDR1 SNHLY and CDR2 FYNNEI. The ends were cut back, 5 bases at V and 1 base at J, with 11 bases in the middle.

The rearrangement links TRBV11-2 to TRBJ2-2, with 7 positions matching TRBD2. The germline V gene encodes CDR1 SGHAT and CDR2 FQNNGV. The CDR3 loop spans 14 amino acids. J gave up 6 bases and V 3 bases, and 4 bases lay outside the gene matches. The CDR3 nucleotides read TGTGCCAGCAGCTTCCTCGGACTAGCCGGGGAGCTGTTTTTT. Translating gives CASSFLGLAGELFF.

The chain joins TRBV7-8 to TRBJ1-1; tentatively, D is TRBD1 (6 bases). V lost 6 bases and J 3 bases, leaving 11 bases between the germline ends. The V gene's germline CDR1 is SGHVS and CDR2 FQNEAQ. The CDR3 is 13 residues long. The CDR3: CASRTGQHTEAFF. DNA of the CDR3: TGTGCCAGCAGAACTGGACAGCACACTGAAGCTTTCTTT.

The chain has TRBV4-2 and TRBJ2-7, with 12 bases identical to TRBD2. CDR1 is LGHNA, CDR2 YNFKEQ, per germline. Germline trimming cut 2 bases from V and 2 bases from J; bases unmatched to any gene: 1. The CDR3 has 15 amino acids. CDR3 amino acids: CASSQSSGGAYEQYF. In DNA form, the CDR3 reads TGTGCCAGCAGCCAATCTAGCGGGGGGGCCTACGAGCAGTACTTC.

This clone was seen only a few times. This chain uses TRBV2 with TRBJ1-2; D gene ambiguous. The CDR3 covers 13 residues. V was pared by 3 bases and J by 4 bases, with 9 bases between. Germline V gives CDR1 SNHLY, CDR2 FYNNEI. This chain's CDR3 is CASSDKAGYGYTF. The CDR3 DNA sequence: TGTGCCAGCAGTGACAAGGCTGGCTATGGCTACACCTTC.

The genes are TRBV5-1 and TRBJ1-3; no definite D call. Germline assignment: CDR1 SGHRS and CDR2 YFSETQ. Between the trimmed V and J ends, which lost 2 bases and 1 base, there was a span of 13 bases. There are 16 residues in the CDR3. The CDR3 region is CASSLTGLGSGNTIYF. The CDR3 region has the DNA TGCGCCAGCAGCTTAACCGGGTTAGGATCTGGAAACACCATATATTTT.

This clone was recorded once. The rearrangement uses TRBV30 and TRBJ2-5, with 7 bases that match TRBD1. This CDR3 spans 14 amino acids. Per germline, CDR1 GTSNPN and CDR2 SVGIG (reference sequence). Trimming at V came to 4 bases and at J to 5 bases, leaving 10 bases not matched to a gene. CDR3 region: CAWKKQGERETQYF. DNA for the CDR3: TGTGCCTGGAAAAAGCAGGGGGAGAGGGAGACCCAGTACTTC. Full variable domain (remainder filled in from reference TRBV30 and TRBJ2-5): SQTIHQWPATLVQPVGSPLSLECTVEGTSNPNLYWYRQAAGRGLQLLFYSVGIGQISSEVPQNLSASRPQDRQFILSSKKLLLSDSGFYLCAWKKQGERETQYFGPGTRLLVL.

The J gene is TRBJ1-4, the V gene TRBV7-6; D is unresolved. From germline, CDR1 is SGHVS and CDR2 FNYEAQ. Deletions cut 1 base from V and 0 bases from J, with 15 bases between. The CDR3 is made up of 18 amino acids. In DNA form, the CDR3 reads TGTGCCAGCAGCTTAGGTTTTGGGCCGGCAACAACTAATGAAAAACTGTTTTTT. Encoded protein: CASSLGFGPATTNEKLFF.

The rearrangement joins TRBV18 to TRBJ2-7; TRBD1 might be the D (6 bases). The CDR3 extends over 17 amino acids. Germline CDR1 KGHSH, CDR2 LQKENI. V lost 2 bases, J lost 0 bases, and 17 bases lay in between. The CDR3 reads CASSPGRSQGISYEQYF. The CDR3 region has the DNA TGTGCCAGCTCACCAGGCAGATCACAGGGAATCTCCTACGAGCAGTACTTC.

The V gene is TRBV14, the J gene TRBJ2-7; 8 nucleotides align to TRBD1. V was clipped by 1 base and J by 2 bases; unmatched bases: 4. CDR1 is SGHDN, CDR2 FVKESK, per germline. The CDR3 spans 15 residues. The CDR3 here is CASSQGETGAYEQYF. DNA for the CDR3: TGTGCCAGCAGCCAAGGGGAGACAGGGGCCTACGAGCAGTACTTC. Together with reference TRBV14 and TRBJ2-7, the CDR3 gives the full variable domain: EAGVTQFPSHSVIEKGQTVTLRCDPISGHDNLYWYRRVMGKEIKFLLHFVKESKQDESGMPNNRFLAERTGGTYSTLKVQPAELEDSGVYFCASSQGETGAYEQYFGPGTRLTVT.

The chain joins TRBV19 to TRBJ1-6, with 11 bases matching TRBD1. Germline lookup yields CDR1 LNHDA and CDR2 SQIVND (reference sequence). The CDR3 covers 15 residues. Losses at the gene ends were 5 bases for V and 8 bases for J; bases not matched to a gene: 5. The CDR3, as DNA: TGTGCCAGTAGTTTCCGGACAGGGGGCGATTCACCCCTCCACTTT. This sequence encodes CASSFRTGGDSPLHF.

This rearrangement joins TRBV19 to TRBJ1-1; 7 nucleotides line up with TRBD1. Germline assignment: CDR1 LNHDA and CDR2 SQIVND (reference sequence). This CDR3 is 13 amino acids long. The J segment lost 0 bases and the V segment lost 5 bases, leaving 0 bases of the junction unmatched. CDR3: CASSDRVNTEAFF. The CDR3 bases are TGTGCCAGTAGTGACAGGGTGAACACTGAAGCTTTCTTT.

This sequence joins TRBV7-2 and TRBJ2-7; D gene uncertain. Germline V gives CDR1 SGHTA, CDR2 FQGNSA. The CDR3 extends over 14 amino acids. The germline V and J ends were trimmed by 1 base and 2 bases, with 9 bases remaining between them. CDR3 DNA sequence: TGTGCCAGCAGCTTAGGAATAGGGCCCTACGAGCAGTACTTC. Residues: CASSLGIGPYEQYF.

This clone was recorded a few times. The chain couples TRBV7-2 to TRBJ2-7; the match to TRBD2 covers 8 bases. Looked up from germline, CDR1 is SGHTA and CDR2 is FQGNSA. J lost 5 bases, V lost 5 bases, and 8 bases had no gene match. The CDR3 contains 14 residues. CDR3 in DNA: TGTGCCAGCAGCCCAACGCGGGGGGCTAACGAGCAGTACTTC. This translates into CASSPTRGANEQYF.

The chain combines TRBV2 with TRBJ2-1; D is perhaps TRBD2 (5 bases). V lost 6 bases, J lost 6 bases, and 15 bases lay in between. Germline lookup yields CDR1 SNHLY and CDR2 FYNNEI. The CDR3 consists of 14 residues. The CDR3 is CASRAGLSTNEQFF. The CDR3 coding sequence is TGTGCCAGCAGAGCTGGACTCTCAACCAATGAGCAGTTCTTC.

In DNA, the CDR3 is TGTGCTAGTGGTTTGGTACTAGGCAGTCTCTATGGCTACACCTTC. The encoded protein is CASGLVLGSLYGYTF. The V and J genes are TRBV12-5 and TRBJ1-2; D gene unclear. Trimming removed 0 bases at V and 4 bases at J, with 12 bases between. CDR3 size: 15 residues. Germline values: CDR1 LGHNT, CDR2 FRNRAP.